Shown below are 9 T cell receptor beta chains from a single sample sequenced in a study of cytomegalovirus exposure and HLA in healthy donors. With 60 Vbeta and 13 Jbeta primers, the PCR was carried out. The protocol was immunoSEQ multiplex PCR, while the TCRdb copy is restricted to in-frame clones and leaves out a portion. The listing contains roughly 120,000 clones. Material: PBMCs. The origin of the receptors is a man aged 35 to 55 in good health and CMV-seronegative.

The CDR3 DNA reads as TGTGCCAGCAGCTTAGACAGTCTCGGCCGGGGAGAGACCCAGTACTTC. Protein: CASSLDSLGRGETQYF. J is TRBJ2-5 and V is TRBV7-9; TRBD2 is a possible D gene (5 bases). In germline, CDR1 is SEHNR, CDR2 FQNEAQ (reference sequence). V was cut by 1 base and J by 4 bases, with 16 bases left in between. The CDR3 runs 16 residues.

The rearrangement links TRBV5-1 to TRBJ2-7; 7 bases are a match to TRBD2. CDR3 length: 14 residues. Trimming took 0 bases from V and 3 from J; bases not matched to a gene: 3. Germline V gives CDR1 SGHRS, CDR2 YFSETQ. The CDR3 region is CASSLARGDYEQYF. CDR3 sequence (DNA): TGCGCCAGCAGCTTGGCCCGGGGGGACTACGAGCAGTACTTC.

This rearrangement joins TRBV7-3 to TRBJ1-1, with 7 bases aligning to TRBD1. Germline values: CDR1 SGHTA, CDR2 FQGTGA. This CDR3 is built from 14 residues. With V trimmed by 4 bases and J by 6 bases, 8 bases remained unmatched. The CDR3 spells CASSSSHRGAEAFF. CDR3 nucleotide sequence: TGTGCCAGCAGCTCCTCTCACAGGGGCGCTGAAGCTTTCTTT.

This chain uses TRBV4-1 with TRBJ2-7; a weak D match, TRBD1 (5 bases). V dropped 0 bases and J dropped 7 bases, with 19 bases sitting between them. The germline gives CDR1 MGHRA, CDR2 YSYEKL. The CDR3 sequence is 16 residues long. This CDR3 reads CASSQEWQGSSREQYF. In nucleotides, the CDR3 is TGCGCCAGCAGCCAAGAATGGCAGGGATCTTCGCGAGAGCAGTACTTC.

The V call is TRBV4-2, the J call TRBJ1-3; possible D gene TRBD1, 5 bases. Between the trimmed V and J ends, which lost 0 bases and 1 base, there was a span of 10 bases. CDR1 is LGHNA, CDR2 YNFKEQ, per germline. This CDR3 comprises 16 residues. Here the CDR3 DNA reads TGTGCCAGCAGCCAAGATCGGGGGGTTTCTGGAAACACCATATATTTT. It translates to CASSQDRGVSGNTIYF.

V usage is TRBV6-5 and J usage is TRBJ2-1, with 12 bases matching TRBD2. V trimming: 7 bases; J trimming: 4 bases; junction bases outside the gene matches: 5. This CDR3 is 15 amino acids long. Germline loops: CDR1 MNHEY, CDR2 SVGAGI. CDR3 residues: CASTGLAGFYNEQFF. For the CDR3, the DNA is TGTGCCAGCACCGGACTAGCGGGATTTTACAATGAGCAGTTCTTC.

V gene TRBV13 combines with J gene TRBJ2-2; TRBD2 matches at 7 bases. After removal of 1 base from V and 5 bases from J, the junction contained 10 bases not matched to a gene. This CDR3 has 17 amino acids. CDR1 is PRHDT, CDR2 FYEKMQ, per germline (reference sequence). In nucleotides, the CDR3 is TGTGCCAGCAGCTTAGATGCGGGCGGCGGGAGAACCGGGGAGCTGTTTTTT. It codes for CASSLDAGGGRTGELFF.

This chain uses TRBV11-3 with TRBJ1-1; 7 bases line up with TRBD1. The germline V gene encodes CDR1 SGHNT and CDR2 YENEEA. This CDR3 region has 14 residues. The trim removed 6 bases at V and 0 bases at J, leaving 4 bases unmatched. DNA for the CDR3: TGTGCCAGCAGTGAACAGGGGATGAACACTGAAGCTTTCTTT. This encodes CASSEQGMNTEAFF.

The CDR3 loop reads CASSTPGQGSGNTIYF. The CDR3 region has the DNA TGTGCCAGCAGCACACCGGGACAGGGCTCTGGAAACACCATATATTTT. The gene calls are TRBV5-6 and TRBJ1-3; 9 bases are a match to TRBD1. The CDR3 totals 16 residues. After removal of 4 bases from V and 0 bases from J, the junction contained 5 bases not matched to a gene. CDR1 is SGHDT, CDR2 YYEEEE, per germline.